This is a list of T cell receptor beta chains from one sample in a study of cytomegalovirus exposure and HLA in healthy donors. This table comes from immunoSEQ multiplex PCR, and its TCRdb copy is limited to in-frame clones, with some not included. This table holds 90,000 to 110,000 clones, around nine tenths found once. Sequencing used PBMCs. These receptors originate from a woman aged 18 to 35 in good health and CMV-seronegative. The CDR3 runs from the conserved cysteine through the conserved F or W. The D gene is left open where the match is weak. Only some rows state a clone size, as once, few, many or a class for expanded clones.

v_gene	abundance	j_gene	d_gene	CDR3aa	CDR3nt
TRBV11-2	few	TRBJ2-5	TRBD2	CASSDLAGRGGTQYF	TGTGCCAGCAGCGATCTAGCGGGCAGGGGAGGGACCCAGTACTTC
TRBV7-2	.	TRBJ2-1	TRBD2	CASSLIGGGASNEQFF	TGTGCCAGCAGCTTAATTGGCGGGGGGGCCTCCAATGAGCAGTTCTTC
TRBV28	.	TRBJ1-3	TRBD1	CASSEGALGNTIYF	TGTGCCAGCAGTGAGGGGGCTCTCGGAAACACCATATATTTT
TRBV5-1	.	TRBJ2-7	.	CASSFGASVTYEQYF	TGCGCCAGCAGCTTCGGGGCTAGCGTAACCTACGAGCAGTACTTC
TRBV28	once	TRBJ2-3	.	CASSLFARDCHF	TGTGCCAGCAGTTTGTTCGCCAGGGATTGTCATTTT
TRBV19	.	TRBJ2-1	.	CASSIGRGGYNEQFF	TGTGCCAGTAGTATCGGCAGGGGAGGGTACAATGAGCAGTTCTTC
TRBV7-6	.	TRBJ2-1	TRBD2	CASSLTSGGNEQFF	TGTGCCAGCAGCTTGACTAGCGGGGGGAATGAGCAGTTCTTC
TRBV12-5	.	TRBJ1-1	TRBD1	CASGLSGTGGTVFF	TGTGCTAGTGGTCTCTCCGGCACAGGGGGCACTGTCTTCTTT
TRBV7-6	.	TRBJ2-3	TRBD1	CASSLGTGVSTDTQYF	TGTGCCAGCAGCTTAGGGACAGGGGTGAGCACAGATACGCAGTATTTT
TRBV6-6	.	TRBJ2-7	TRBD2	CASSTLTSGSHYEQYF	TGTGCCAGCAGCACCCTCACTAGCGGGTCCCACTACGAGCAGTACTTC
TRBV30	.	TRBJ2-5	TRBD2	CAWTSGGAGGRETQYF	TGTGCCTGGACTAGCGGGGGGGCCGGAGGGCGGGAGACCCAGTACTTC
TRBV6-1	.	TRBJ2-3	.	CASSEYSSSTDTQYF	TGTGCCAGCAGTGAATATAGTTCTAGCACAGATACGCAGTATTTT
TRBV9	.	TRBJ2-7	TRBD1	CASSPSGTGYEQYF	TGTGCCAGCAGCCCGTCCGGGACAGGCTACGAGCAGTACTTC
TRBV14	.	TRBJ2-1	TRBD2	CLGGGYNEQFF	TGTTTGGGGGGGGGTTACAATGAGCAGTTCTTC
TRBV11-3	.	TRBJ1-1	.	CASSLVPSAEAFF	TGTGCCAGCAGCTTAGTACCTAGTGCTGAAGCTTTCTTT
TRBV4-3	.	TRBJ1-1	.	CASSSNTGLNTEAFF	TGCGCCAGCAGTAGTAATACAGGGTTGAACACTGAAGCTTTCTTT
TRBV13	.	TRBJ2-2	TRBD1	CASSSPADRANTGELFF	TGTGCCAGCAGTTCCCCCGCCGACAGGGCGAACACCGGGGAGCTGTTTTTT
TRBV9	few	TRBJ2-3	TRBD2	CASSGTSGYASTDTQYF	TGTGCCAGCAGCGGGACTAGCGGATACGCTAGCACAGATACGCAGTATTTT
TRBV7-2	.	TRBJ2-7	.	CASRPRGGAFYEQYF	TGTGCCAGCAGACCTAGGGGGGGGGCGTTCTACGAGCAGTACTTC
TRBV19	.	TRBJ1-2	TRBD1	CASSWRTGSSYGYTF	TGTGCCAGTAGTTGGAGGACAGGGTCCTCCTATGGCTACACCTTC
TRBV18	.	TRBJ2-3	.	CASSQGADTQYF	TGTGCCAGCTCCCAAGGGGCAGATACGCAGTATTTT
TRBV7-9	.	TRBJ1-2	.	CASSFPLQGTVGYTF	TGTGCCAGCAGCTTCCCCCTGCAGGGAACGGTTGGCTACACCTTC
TRBV5-8	.	TRBJ2-1	.	CASSLIGSNDEQFF	TGTGCCAGCAGCTTAATTGGCAGTAACGATGAGCAGTTCTTC
TRBV30	.	TRBJ2-1	.	CAWSDTGPDSYNEQFF	TGTGCCTGGTCAGACACCGGCCCCGACTCCTACAATGAGCAGTTCTTC
TRBV6-6	.	TRBJ1-1	.	CASTPTGGGTEAFF	TGTGCCAGCACCCCGACGGGCGGGGGCACTGAAGCTTTCTTT
TRBV13	.	TRBJ2-3	TRBD2	CASSAQRGASFGDTQYF	TGTGCCAGCAGCGCTCAGCGGGGGGCCTCCTTTGGAGATACGCAGTATTTT
TRBV9	.	TRBJ2-5	TRBD1	CASSAGQGRETQYF	TGTGCCAGCAGCGCGGGACAGGGGAGAGAGACCCAGTACTTC
TRBV21-1	.	TRBJ1-3	.	CASPGTENGSGNTIYF	TGTGCCAGCCCCGGGACAGAAAACGGCTCTGGAAACACCATATATTTT
TRBV30	.	TRBJ1-2	TRBD1	CAWRGTASTYGYTF	TGTGCCTGGAGGGGGACAGCCTCAACCTATGGCTACACCTTC
TRBV5-1	.	TRBJ1-1	.	CASSLSQAGLGAEAFF	TGCGCCAGCAGCTTGTCGCAGGCAGGCTTAGGGGCTGAAGCTTTCTTT
TRBV28	.	TRBJ2-1	TRBD2	CASSQTPGLAGGPYNEQFF	TGTGCCAGCAGCCAAACACCGGGACTAGCGGGAGGGCCTTACAATGAGCAGTTCTTC
TRBV18	.	TRBJ2-7	.	CASSVGTSNYEQYF	TGTGCCAGCTCAGTGGGGACATCGAACTACGAGCAGTACTTC
TRBV28	.	TRBJ2-1	TRBD2	CASITGRGGLNEQFF	TGTGCCAGCATCACCGGGCGGGGGGGCCTGAATGAGCAGTTCTTC
TRBV6-5	.	TRBJ1-2	TRBD1	CASSRTGNYGYTF	TGTGCCAGCAGTAGGACAGGGAACTATGGCTACACCTTC
TRBV5-1	.	TRBJ2-3	TRBD2	CASSSLAGAETDTQYF	TGCGCCAGCAGCTCCCTAGCGGGTGCGGAAACAGATACGCAGTATTTT
TRBV27	.	TRBJ2-3	.	CASSLSRDSRTYTQYF	TGTGCCAGCAGTTTATCGCGGGACAGCCGGACGTATACGCAGTATTTT
TRBV28	once	TRBJ1-2	.	CASIPSGRVSVGYTF	TGTGCCAGCATTCCTTCCGGCAGGGTTTCGGTTGGCTACACCTTC
TRBV19	.	TRBJ2-2	TRBD1	CASSIWTGARELFF	TGTGCCAGTAGTATATGGACAGGGGCAAGGGAGCTGTTTTTT
TRBV7-7	.	TRBJ1-1	.	CASSRDTNTEAFF	TGTGCCAGCAGCCGGGACACGAACACTGAAGCTTTCTTT
TRBV9	once	TRBJ1-2	TRBD1	CASSAPEGQGNYGYTF	TGTGCCAGCAGCGCCCCTGAGGGACAGGGGAATTATGGCTACACCTTC